These 20 T cell receptor beta chains were sequenced from one sample in a study of cytomegalovirus exposure and HLA in healthy donors. PCR amplification relied on 60 Vbeta primers (plus 13 Jbeta primers). TCRdb's table, derived via immunoSEQ multiplex PCR, lists solely in-frame clones and lacks some. Counted here are some 140,000 clones, roughly 73% occurring once; the ten biggest clones make up over 1%. The material sequenced was PBMCs. These receptor sequences come from a woman between 40 and 50 years old in good health and CMV-seronegative.

The chain couples TRBV7-9 to TRBJ1-4; 7 nucleotides match TRBD1. The germline V gene encodes CDR1 SEHNR and CDR2 FQNEAQ (reference sequence). Trimming removed 5 bases from V and 4 bases from J; junction bases left unmatched: 4. There are 14 residues in the CDR3. The DNA of the CDR3 is TGTGCCAGCAGCCGGGACAGAGATAATGAAAAACTGTTTTTT. It encodes CASSRDRDNEKLFF.

The J gene is TRBJ2-3, the V gene TRBV6-1, with 7 bases lining up with TRBD2. The ends lost 6 bases at V and 0 bases at J; junction bases unmatched: 6. Germline CDR1 is MNHNS and CDR2 is SASEGT. The CDR3 extends over 15 amino acids. The CDR3: CASRLRRGSTDTQYF. DNA for the CDR3: TGTGCCAGCAGATTAAGGCGGGGGAGCACAGATACGCAGTATTTT.

Here the CDR3 reads CASSLLQETQYF. CDR3 bases: TGCGCCAGCAGCTTACTCCAAGAGACCCAGTACTTC. V is TRBV5-1 and J is TRBJ2-5; D unresolved. This CDR3 spans 12 amino acids. Germline V gene data show CDR1 as SGHRS and CDR2 as YFSETQ. V lost 2 bases, J lost 1 base, and 3 bases lay in between.

The rearrangement links TRBV28 to TRBJ2-7; TRBD1 or TRBD2 may be the D gene (5 bases each). The germline V and J ends were trimmed by 5 bases and 7 bases, with 15 bases remaining between them. This CDR3 contains 13 residues. Per germline, CDR1 MDHEN and CDR2 SYDVKM. The DNA of the CDR3 is TGTGCCAGCAGTCCGACAGCCTGGGGGGAGCAGTACGTC. It specifies CASSPTAWGEQYV.

The chain recombines TRBV2 with TRBJ2-7, with 8 bases aligning to TRBD1. Germline V gene data show CDR1 as SNHLY and CDR2 as FYNNEI. V was pared by 7 bases and J by 5 bases, with 7 bases of the junction left unmatched. There are 13 residues in the CDR3. The CDR3 sequence is CASTPAGGHEQYV. Here the CDR3 DNA reads TGTGCCAGCACCCCTGCAGGGGGCCACGAGCAGTACGTC.

The V gene is TRBV2, the J gene TRBJ1-4; D may be TRBD1 (5 bases). This CDR3 region has 15 residues. The germline CDR1 and CDR2 sequences are SNHLY and FYNNEI. V lost 7 bases, J lost 7 bases, and 19 bases lay in between. CDR3 region: CASTPMGGEGEKLFF. CDR3 nucleotide sequence: TGTGCCAGCACCCCAATGGGGGGGGAGGGTGAAAAACTGTTTTTT.

The rearrangement links TRBV10-3 to TRBJ1-1, with a possible D match to TRBD1 (5 bases). The CDR3 loop spans 17 amino acids. V dropped 6 bases and J dropped 7 bases, with 27 bases sitting between them. Germline V lookup: CDR1 ENHRY, CDR2 SYGVKD. In DNA, the CDR3 is TGTGCCATCAGATCTGCTGGGTTGGGCGGGGGGGGAGTTGAAGCTTTCTTT. Its translation: CAIRSAGLGGGGVEAFF.

This clone was found a few times. The rearrangement joins TRBV7-9 to TRBJ1-4, with 9 bases that match TRBD1. CDR1 is SEHNR and CDR2 is FQNEAQ in the germline V gene (reference sequence). The CDR3 totals 14 residues. V trimming: 5 bases; J trimming: 7 bases; junction bases outside the gene matches: 5. The CDR3 is CASSQTGGGEKLFF. CDR3 coding DNA: TGTGCCAGCAGCCAAACAGGGGGCGGTGAAAAACTGTTTTTT. Supplemented by reference TRBV7-9 and TRBJ1-4, the full variable domain reads DTGVSQNPRHKITKRGQNVTFRCDPISEHNRLYWYRQTLGQGPEFLTYFQNEAQLEKSRLLSDRFSAERPKGSFSTLEIQRTEQGDSAMYLCASSQTGGGEKLFFGSGTQLSVL.

This clone was seen only a few times. This chain joins TRBV6-1 and TRBJ2-2, with D perhaps TRBD1 (6 bases). Trimming removed 5 bases at V and 5 bases at J, with 9 bases between. This CDR3 spans 13 amino acids. Germline CDR1 is MNHNS and CDR2 is SASEGT. CDR3 residues: CASSSTGTGELFF. In DNA, the CDR3 is TGTGCCAGCAGTTCTACAGGGACCGGGGAGCTGTTTTTT.

The table lists this clone with a few counts. V and J are TRBV10-3 and TRBJ1-1; 7 nucleotides match TRBD1. This CDR3 spans 14 amino acids. The ends lost 2 bases at V and 4 bases at J; junction bases unmatched: 4. Germline-derived CDR1 and CDR2 are ENHRY and SYGVKD. The CDR3 sequence: CAISEDRDITEAFF. In nucleotides, the CDR3 is TGTGCCATCAGTGAGGACAGGGACATCACTGAAGCTTTCTTT.

The rearrangement joins TRBV7-2 to TRBJ2-1; D possibly corresponds to TRBD1 (6 bases). Between the trimmed V and J ends, which lost 5 bases and 6 bases, there was a span of 11 bases. Germline lookup yields CDR1 SGHTA and CDR2 FQGNSA. This CDR3 comprises 13 residues. For the CDR3, the DNA is TGTGCCAGCAGCCCCGGACAGACCAATGAGCAGTTCTTC. This codes for CASSPGQTNEQFF.

The chain couples TRBV5-1 to TRBJ1-1; TRBD1 aligns across 7 bases. Germline V CDR1 and CDR2: SGHRS, YFSETQ. There are 17 residues in the CDR3. The trim removed 2 bases at V and 3 bases at J, leaving 13 bases unmatched. CDR3 region: CASSLVFEGAVDTEAFF. Written as DNA, the CDR3 is TGCGCCAGCAGCTTAGTATTCGAGGGGGCAGTCGACACTGAAGCTTTCTTT.

This chain links TRBV7-2 with TRBJ2-6; the D gene is possibly TRBD2 (6 bases). CDR1 is SGHTA and CDR2 is FQGNSA in the germline V gene. This CDR3 is 16 amino acids long. V lost 1 base and J 2 bases, leaving 9 bases between the germline ends. The CDR3 loop reads CASSLVAGTGANVLTF. CDR3 nucleotides: TGTGCCAGCAGCTTAGTGGCGGGGACTGGGGCCAACGTCCTGACTTTC.

The gene calls are TRBV10-3 and TRBJ2-2; TRBD1 matches at 9 bases. With 6 bases clipped from V and 4 bases from J, the junction kept 12 bases outside the gene matches. The germline V gene has CDR1 ENHRY and CDR2 SYGVKD. CDR3 size: 17 residues. The chain's CDR3 is CAIRAGQGSFSTGELFF. The CDR3 coding sequence is TGTGCCATCAGGGCGGGACAGGGTTCATTCAGCACCGGGGAGCTGTTTTTT.

The V and J genes are TRBV18 and TRBJ1-6, with unresolved D. Germline lookup yields CDR1 KGHSH and CDR2 LQKENI. The CDR3 totals 14 residues. The V end was cut by 2 bases, the J end by 7 bases, with 9 bases between. The CDR3 loop is CASSPLGGNSPLHF. Written as DNA, the CDR3 is TGTGCCAGCTCACCATTAGGCGGAAATTCACCCCTCCACTTT.

The chain recombines TRBV7-3 with TRBJ1-1, with TRBD1 identical over 9 bases. Trimming took 2 bases from V and 5 from J; bases not matched to a gene: 3. The CDR3 spans 14 residues. Per the germline V gene, CDR1 is SGHTA and CDR2 is FQGTGA. This CDR3 is CASSLGQGRTEAFF. The CDR3 DNA reads TGTGCCAGCAGCTTAGGACAGGGGAGAACTGAAGCTTTCTTT.

In regard to this clone: This sample includes further DNA sequences coding for the same CDR3. The rearrangement uses TRBV19 and TRBJ2-3; tentatively, D is TRBD1 (6 bases). With 5 bases removed from V and 3 bases from J, the gap between germline ends came to 12 bases. CDR3 length: 14 residues. In germline, CDR1 is LNHDA, CDR2 SQIVND (reference sequence). The CDR3 DNA reads as TGTGCCAGTAGTCCAGGCCAGGGGACAGATACGCAGTATTTT. This gives the protein CASSPGQGTDTQYF.

This clone came up a few times. The chain is built from TRBV10-1 and TRBJ1-1; D is ambiguous. Germline-derived CDR1 and CDR2 are WNHNN and SYGVQD (reference sequence). CDR3 length equals 14 residues. The ends were cut back, 6 bases at V and 4 bases at J, with 15 bases in the middle. DNA of the CDR3: TGCGCCAGCAGAGCGACCGGGTTAGCCACTGAAGCTTTCTTT. Translation gives CASRATGLATEAFF.

This clone was detected only a few times. The chain links TRBV7-6 to TRBJ1-3; D might be TRBD1 (6 bases). Per germline, CDR1 SGHVS and CDR2 FNYEAQ. The V gene lost 4 bases and the J gene lost 0 bases, with 10 bases spanning the gap. The CDR3 is 15 amino acids. The CDR3 is CASSYGQYSGNTIYF. As DNA, the CDR3 is TGTGCCAGCAGCTATGGACAGTACTCTGGAAACACCATATATTTT.

The J gene is TRBJ1-3, the V gene TRBV5-4, with a weak D call TRBD1 (6 bases). There are 14 residues in the CDR3. The germline V gene encodes CDR1 SGHNT and CDR2 YYREEE (reference sequence). V lost 1 base and J lost 1, with 6 bases in between. CDR3 DNA: TGTGCCAGCAGCTTGCAGGGGTCTGGAAACACCATATATTTT. Protein: CASSLQGSGNTIYF.